This T cell receptor beta chain derives from a study of identical twins (dated by TCRdb to the mid-2010s). A note on the overall study: To test whether fetal clonotypes persist, this study deep-sequenced TCR alpha and beta repertoires from monozygotic twins, from unrelated adults of various ages, and from cord blood. To rule out contamination, the twin experiments were replicated at different times with different library preparation protocols.

Trimming removed 5 bases from V and 6 bases from J, leaving 10 bases between the germline ends. For CDR1 and CDR2, the germline V gene lists MGHDK and SYGVNS. Including cysteine and phenylalanine, the CDR3 has 12 amino acids. Only the CDR3 part of the read is kept: 36 bases, read in frame from the first base. General findings and caveats noted by the study authors: Recombination models systematically underestimated out-of-frame TCR alpha sharing in monozygotic twins but agreed with sharing between unrelated individuals. Invariant T cells such as MAIT and iNKT could partly confound zero-insertion analyses, although diverse VJ usage argued against such confounding for most clonotypes. Because the same donors could not be followed over many years, the conclusions relied on cross-sectional statistical analysis. Out-of-frame TCR alpha sequences shared between twins showed an excess of low generation-probability sequences compared with coincidental sharing between unrelated individuals. The excess sharing between twins in beta out-of-frame sequences was weaker because fewer shared sequences reduced the signal-to-noise ratio. Abundant cord blood beta clonotypes had fewer insertions, young adult naive repertoires showed a similar but weaker trend, and memory repertoires showed no such trend.

This clonotype appeared a few times. Its antigen remains unidentified. One base away there is no much larger clone; base qualities are not given. All donors were healthy Caucasians. Library creation used 5' RACE. TCRdb lists the instrument as Illumina HiSeq 2000. A universal primer binding site was introduced by template switching, and a unique molecular identifier was present in the final cDNA, enabling accurate counting of TCR cDNA molecules. First-strand cDNA for TCR alpha and beta chains was synthesized from specific primers in the conserved constant-segment region. To control for contamination, each cDNA library was double barcoded with a SMART-Mk sample barcode plus Illumina barcodes. TruSeq adapter sequences along with Illumina sample barcodes were introduced in two successive PCR steps. TCR alpha and beta cDNA libraries were sequenced on the Illumina HiSeq platform with custom primers. The authors' analysis ran thus. Unique molecular identifiers were extracted from raw reads with MiGEC, and CDR3 positions were determined with MiXCR. Recombination models were inferred per individual with the repgenHMM and IGoR tools using an EM algorithm. The tcR package in R was used for shared clonotype analysis, with sharing normalized by the product of cloneset sizes. To study raw recombination free of thymic and clonal selection effects, out-of-frame nonproductive sequences were analyzed. The public reads were quality trimmed at Q25 with fastp and then assembled into clones with MiXCR by TCRdb, keeping productive beta chains. Duplicate CDR3 protein sequences are folded into a single record with the most common DNA and genes. The V and J calls were determined by TCRdb, not by the authors. The sample table records 1.5 million or so distinct CDR3 sequences; less than 40% of these occur just once. Approximately 0.29% of the sample goes to the ten largest clones.

This chain is built from TRBV25-1 and TRBJ1-1; confidence is insufficient to name the D gene. Sequencing used cord blood. The receptor's source is a newborn girl in good health. The CDR3 protein is CASSPREAEAFF. In nucleotide form, the sequence is TGTGCCAGCAGTCCCCGGGAGGCTGAAGCTTTCTTT. Supplemented by the reference TRBV25-1 and TRBJ1-1 proteins around the CDR3, the complete variable domain is EADIYQTPRYLVIGTGKKITLECSQTMGHDKMYWYQQDPGMELHLIHYSYGVNSTEKGDLSSESTVSRIRTEHFPLTLESARPSHTSQYLCASSPREAEAFFGQGTRLTVV.